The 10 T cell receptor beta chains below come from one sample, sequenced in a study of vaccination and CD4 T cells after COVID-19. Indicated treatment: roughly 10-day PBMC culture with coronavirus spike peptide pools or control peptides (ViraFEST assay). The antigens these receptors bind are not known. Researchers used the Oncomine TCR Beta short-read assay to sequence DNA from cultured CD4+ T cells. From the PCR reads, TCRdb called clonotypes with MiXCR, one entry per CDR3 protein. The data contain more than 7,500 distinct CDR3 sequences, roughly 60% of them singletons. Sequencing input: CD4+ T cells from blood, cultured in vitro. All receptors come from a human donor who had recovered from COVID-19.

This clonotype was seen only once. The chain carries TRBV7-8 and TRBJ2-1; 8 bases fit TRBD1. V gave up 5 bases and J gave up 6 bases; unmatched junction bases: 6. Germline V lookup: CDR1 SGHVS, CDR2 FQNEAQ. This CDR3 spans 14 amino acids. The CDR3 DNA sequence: TGTGCCAGCAGCCAACGGACAGGGTCCAATGAGCAGTTCTTC. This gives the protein CASSQRTGSNEQFF. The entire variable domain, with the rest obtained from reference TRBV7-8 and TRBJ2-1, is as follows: GAGVSQSPRYKVAKRGQDVALRCDPISGHVSLFWYQQALGQGPEFLTYFQNEAQLDKSGLPSDRFFAERPEGSVSTLKIQRTQQEDSAVYLCASSQRTGSNEQFFGPGTRLTVL.

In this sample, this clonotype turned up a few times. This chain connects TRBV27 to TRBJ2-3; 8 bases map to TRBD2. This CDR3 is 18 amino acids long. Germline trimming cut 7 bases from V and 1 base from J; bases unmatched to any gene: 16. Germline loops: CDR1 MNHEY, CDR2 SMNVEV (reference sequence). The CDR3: CASTTFRGPRGGTDTQYF. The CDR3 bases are TGTGCCAGCACCACCTTCCGAGGGCCGCGGGGGGGCACAGATACGCAGTATTTT.

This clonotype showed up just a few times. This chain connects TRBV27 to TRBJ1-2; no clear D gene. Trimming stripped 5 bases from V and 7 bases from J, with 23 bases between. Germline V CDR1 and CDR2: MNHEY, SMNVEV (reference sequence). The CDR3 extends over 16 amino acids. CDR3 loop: CASSRRTLDRTSGYTF. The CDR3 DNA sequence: TGTGCCAGCAGTCGGAGAACCCTAGATCGAACGAGTGGCTACACCTTC.

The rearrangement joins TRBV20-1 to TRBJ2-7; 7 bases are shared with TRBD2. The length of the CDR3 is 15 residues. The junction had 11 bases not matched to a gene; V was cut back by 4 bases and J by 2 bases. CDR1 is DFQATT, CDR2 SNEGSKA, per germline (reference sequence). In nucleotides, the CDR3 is TGCAGTGCTATTAGAATGGCGGGGGACCCCTACGAGCAGTACTTC. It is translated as CSAIRMAGDPYEQYF.

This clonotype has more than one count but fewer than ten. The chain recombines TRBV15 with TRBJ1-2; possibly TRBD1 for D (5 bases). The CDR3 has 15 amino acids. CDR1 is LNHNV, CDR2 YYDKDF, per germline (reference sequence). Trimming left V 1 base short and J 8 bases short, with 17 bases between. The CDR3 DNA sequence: TGTGCCACCAGCAGAGGCGGGGGGAGTATCAGCGGCTACACCTTC. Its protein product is CATSRGGGSISGYTF.

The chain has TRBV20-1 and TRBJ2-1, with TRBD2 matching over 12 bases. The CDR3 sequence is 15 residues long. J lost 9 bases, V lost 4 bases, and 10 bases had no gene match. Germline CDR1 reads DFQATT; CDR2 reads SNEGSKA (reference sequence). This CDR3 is CSATSTSGSIGEQFF. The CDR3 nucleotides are TGCAGTGCTACCTCGACTAGCGGGAGTATCGGTGAGCAGTTCTTC.

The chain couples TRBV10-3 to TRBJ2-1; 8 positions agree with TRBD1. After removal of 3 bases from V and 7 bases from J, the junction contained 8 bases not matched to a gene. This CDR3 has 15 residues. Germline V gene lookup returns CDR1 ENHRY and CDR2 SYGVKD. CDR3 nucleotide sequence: TGTGCCATCAGTGATAGGACAGGGCCTCGGAATGAGCAGTTCTTC. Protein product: CAISDRTGPRNEQFF.

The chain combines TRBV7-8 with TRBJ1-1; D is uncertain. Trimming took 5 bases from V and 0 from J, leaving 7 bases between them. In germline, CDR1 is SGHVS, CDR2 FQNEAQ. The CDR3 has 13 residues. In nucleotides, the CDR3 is TGTGCCAGCAGCCGGGGAATGAACACTGAAGCTTTCTTT. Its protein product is CASSRGMNTEAFF.

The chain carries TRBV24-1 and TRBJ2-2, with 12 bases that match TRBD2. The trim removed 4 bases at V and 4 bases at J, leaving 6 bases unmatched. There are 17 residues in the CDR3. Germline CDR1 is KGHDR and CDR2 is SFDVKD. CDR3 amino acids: CATSEAGLAGVTGELFF. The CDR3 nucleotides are TGTGCCACCAGTGAGGCGGGACTAGCGGGCGTCACCGGGGAGCTGTTTTTT.

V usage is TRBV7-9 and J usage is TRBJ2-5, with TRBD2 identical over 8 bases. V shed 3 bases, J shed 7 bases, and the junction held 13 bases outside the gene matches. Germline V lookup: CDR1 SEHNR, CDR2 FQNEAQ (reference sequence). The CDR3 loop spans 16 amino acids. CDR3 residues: CASSFGGGVAEGTQYF. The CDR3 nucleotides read TGTGCCAGCAGCTTCGGGGGGGGAGTTGCCGAAGGGACCCAGTACTTC.